Listed below are T cell receptor beta chains from one sample, sequenced in a study of blood T cell repertoires in COVID-19. Libraries were prepared by immunoSEQ multiplex PCR; TCRdb keeps only in-frame clonotypes and omits some of them. The data show 100,000 or so clones, about 85% seen once. The sequenced sample was peripheral blood. All receptors come from a woman aged 50 to 65 with COVID-19, enrolled during active disease. CDR3s include the opening cysteine and the closing phenylalanine or tryptophan. Fields, in order: CDR3 protein, CDR3 DNA, V gene, clone size, J gene, CDR3 length, D gene. D genes are given only for firm matches. Clone size appears in some rows only: once, few, many, or a class for an expanded clone.

CASSPAGGVTDTQYF,TGTGCCAGCAGCCCAGCGGGGGGGGTAACAGATACGCAGTATTTT,TRBV11-2,.,TRBJ2-3,15,TRBD2
CASKGQGDQPQHF,TGTGCCAGCAAGGGACAGGGTGACCAGCCCCAGCATTTT,TRBV2,once,TRBJ1-5,13,TRBD1
CASSTDIAYEQYF,TGTGCCAGCAGCACCGACATTGCCTACGAGCAGTACTTC,TRBV7-9,.,TRBJ2-7,13,.
CSVVGGVNTEAFF,TGCAGCGTTGTGGGGGGGGTGAACACTGAAGCTTTCTTT,TRBV29-1,.,TRBJ1-1,13,.
CASSHLPGLAGEETQYF,TGTGCCAGCAGTCACCTCCCGGGACTAGCGGGGGAAGAGACCCAGTACTTC,TRBV4-2,.,TRBJ2-5,17,TRBD2
CASSQGQGPYEQYF,TGTGCCAGCAGCCAGGGACAGGGACCCTACGAGCAGTACTTC,TRBV7-3,.,TRBJ2-7,14,TRBD1
CASSKQGLGDTEAFF,TGTGCCAGCAGCAAACAGGGGTTAGGGGACACTGAAGCTTTCTTT,TRBV5-6,.,TRBJ1-1,15,TRBD1
CATQKGHSTDTQYF,TGTGCCACCCAGAAGGGGCATAGCACAGATACGCAGTATTTT,TRBV2,.,TRBJ2-3,14,.
CASSLARVGPGELFF,TGTGCCAGCAGCTTAGCGAGGGTTGGACCCGGGGAGCTGTTTTTT,TRBV7-8,.,TRBJ2-2,15,.
CASSLVSGLTDTQYF,TGCGCCAGCAGCTTGGTCTCAGGGTTGACAGATACGCAGTATTTT,TRBV5-1,few,TRBJ2-3,15,.
CASSFWEGAGEAFF,TGTGCCAGCAGTTTTTGGGAAGGGGCGGGGGAAGCTTTCTTT,TRBV27,.,TRBJ1-1,14,.
CASSLEEGSTEAFF,TGTGCCAGCAGCTTGGAGGAGGGAAGCACTGAAGCTTTCTTT,TRBV5-8,.,TRBJ1-1,14,.
CASSSRGLAGGLDTQYF,TGTGCCAGCAGCTCGAGGGGACTAGCGGGGGGGCTGGATACGCAGTATTTT,TRBV11-2,.,TRBJ2-3,17,TRBD2
CASSLSTGSTEAFF,TGCGCCAGCAGCCTGTCGACAGGGTCCACTGAAGCTTTCTTT,TRBV4-3,.,TRBJ1-1,14,TRBD1
CSVTPGQAYYGYTF,TGCAGCGTGACCCCAGGGCAGGCATACTATGGCTACACCTTC,TRBV29-1,.,TRBJ1-2,14,.
CAISDSGGELFF,TGTGCCATCAGTGATAGTGGCGGGGAGCTGTTTTTT,TRBV10-3,.,TRBJ2-2,12,.
CASSPQGATQETQYF,TGTGCCAGCTCACCACAGGGGGCCACCCAAGAGACCCAGTACTTC,TRBV18,.,TRBJ2-5,15,TRBD1
CASSMGQRVGELFF,TGTGCCAGCAGCATGGGCCAGAGGGTCGGGGAGCTGTTTTTT,TRBV7-8,.,TRBJ2-2,14,.
CASSHQTGWETQYF,TGTGCCAGCAGCCACCAGACAGGCTGGGAGACCCAGTACTTC,TRBV3-1/TRBV3-2,.,TRBJ2-5,14,.
CASSPQLAGGRTQYF,TGTGCCAGCAGCCCCCAACTAGCGGGGGGGCGTACGCAGTATTTT,TRBV7-8,.,TRBJ2-3,15,TRBD2
CASSQGTGTNEKLFF,TGCGCCAGCAGCCAAGGGACAGGCACAAATGAAAAACTGTTTTTT,TRBV4-1,.,TRBJ1-4,15,TRBD1
CASSIRTSGGAAGELFF,TGCGCCAGCAGCATCCGGACTAGCGGGGGGGCCGCCGGGGAGCTGTTTTTT,TRBV5-1,.,TRBJ2-2,17,TRBD2
CASSSGQGRAPLHF,TGCGCCAGCAGCTCGGGACAGGGGAGGGCACCCCTCCACTTT,TRBV5-1,few,TRBJ1-6,14,TRBD1
CASSLRGQGTNSDTQYF,TGTGCCAGCAGCTTAAGGGGACAGGGGACAAACTCAGATACGCAGTATTTT,TRBV7-9,.,TRBJ2-3,17,TRBD1
CASSRERWEQFF,TGTGCCAGCAGCAGGGAAAGGTGGGAGCAGTTCTTC,TRBV12-3/TRBV12-4,.,TRBJ2-1,12,.
CASSPSTGSSSYEQYF,TGTGCCAGCTCACCCTCCACCGGGTCCAGCTCCTACGAGCAGTACTTC,TRBV18,.,TRBJ2-7,16,.
CASSLSGGYNEQFF,TGTGCCAGCAGTCTTAGCGGGGGCTACAATGAGCAGTTCTTC,TRBV6-2/TRBV6-3,.,TRBJ2-1,14,TRBD2
CAWSKPRGGDSNQPQHF,TGTGCCTGGAGTAAACCCCGGGGGGGTGATAGCAATCAGCCCCAGCATTTT,TRBV30,once,TRBJ1-5,17,.
CASSTDWRGNTEAFF,TGTGCCAGCAGTACCGACTGGCGGGGGAACACTGAAGCTTTCTTT,TRBV28,.,TRBJ1-1,15,.
CASSQDRMGLAGVTPYNEQFF,TGCGCCAGCAGCCAAGATCGGATGGGGCTAGCGGGGGTGACCCCCTACAATGAGCAGTTCTTC,TRBV4-1,.,TRBJ2-1,21,TRBD2
CASSLGSSGDTQYF,TGTGCCAGCAGCTTAGGGTCCAGTGGCGATACGCAGTATTTT,TRBV11-2,.,TRBJ2-3,14,.
CASSQDAAGPVGEQYF,TGTGCCAGCAGCCAAGATGCAGCGGGGCCCGTCGGCGAGCAGTACTTC,TRBV3-1/TRBV3-2,.,TRBJ2-7,16,TRBD2
CAISESTGLGEKLFF,TGTGCCATCAGTGAGTCGACCGGGTTGGGTGAAAAACTGTTTTTT,TRBV10-3,.,TRBJ1-4,15,.
CASETGSRETQYF,TGCGCCAGCGAGACAGGGTCCCGGGAGACCCAGTACTTC,TRBV5-1,.,TRBJ2-5,13,TRBD1
CASSLLRGEGETQYF,TGTGCCAGCAGTTTACTCAGGGGAGAAGGAGAGACCCAGTACTTC,TRBV27,.,TRBJ2-5,15,.
CASGYGDLEFF,TGTGCCAGCGGGTACGGGGACTTAGAGTTCTTC,TRBV9,.,TRBJ2-1,11,.